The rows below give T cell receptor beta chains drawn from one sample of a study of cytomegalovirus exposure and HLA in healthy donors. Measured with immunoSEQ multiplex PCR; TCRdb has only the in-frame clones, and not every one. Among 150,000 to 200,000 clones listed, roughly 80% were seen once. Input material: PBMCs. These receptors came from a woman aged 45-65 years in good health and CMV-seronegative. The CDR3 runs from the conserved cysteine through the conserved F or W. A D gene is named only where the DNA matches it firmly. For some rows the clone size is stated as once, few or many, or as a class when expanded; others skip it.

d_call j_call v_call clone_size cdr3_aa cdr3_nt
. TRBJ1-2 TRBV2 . CASSSGTSYGYTF TGTGCCAGCAGTTCCGGGACATCCTATGGCTACACCTTC
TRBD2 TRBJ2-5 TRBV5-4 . CASSLGLAGVKETQYF TGTGCCAGCAGCTTAGGACTAGCGGGGGTAAAAGAGACCCAGTACTTC
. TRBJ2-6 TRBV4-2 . CASSQKRGQSSGANVLTF TGTGCCAGCAGCCAAAAAAGGGGCCAGAGCTCTGGGGCCAACGTCCTGACTTTC
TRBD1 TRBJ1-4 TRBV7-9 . CASSTGQANEKLFF TGTGCCAGCAGCACGGGACAGGCTAATGAAAAACTGTTTTTT
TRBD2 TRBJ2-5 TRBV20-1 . CSASSGDQYF TGCAGTGCTAGTAGCGGGGACCAGTACTTC
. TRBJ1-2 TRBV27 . CASSFSVRNYGYTF TGTGCCAGCAGTTTTAGTGTTCGGAACTATGGCTACACCTTC
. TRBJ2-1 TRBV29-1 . CSSLGGNNEQFF TGCAGCTCATTAGGAGGGAACAATGAGCAGTTCTTC
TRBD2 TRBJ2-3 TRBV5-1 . CASSWGLAMTDTQYF TGCGCCAGCAGCTGGGGACTAGCGATGACAGATACGCAGTATTTT
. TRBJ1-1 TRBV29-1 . CSVEHQGGWGTEAFF TGCAGCGTTGAACACCAAGGGGGTTGGGGTACTGAAGCTTTCTTT
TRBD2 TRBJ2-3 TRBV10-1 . CASSETPGLAGSTQYF TGCGCCAGCAGTGAGACTCCGGGACTAGCGGGCTCCACGCAGTATTTT
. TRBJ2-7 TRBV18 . CASSPRPLSNSYYEQYF TGTGCCAGCTCACCACGGCCTCTCTCTAACAGCTACTACGAGCAGTACTTC
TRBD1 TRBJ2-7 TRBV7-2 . CASSFDRGEHEQYF TGTGCCAGCAGCTTCGACAGGGGGGAGCACGAGCAGTACTTC
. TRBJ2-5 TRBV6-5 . CASRTTRSGTQYF TGTGCCAGCAGGACGACTAGATCGGGGACCCAGTACTTC
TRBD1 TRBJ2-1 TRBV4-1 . CASSQPLGTDYNEQFF TGCGCCAGCAGCCAACCCCTAGGGACAGACTACAATGAGCAGTTCTTC
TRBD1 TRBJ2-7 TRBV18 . CASSPGDRYEQYF TGTGCCAGCTCACCAGGGGACAGATACGAGCAGTACTTC
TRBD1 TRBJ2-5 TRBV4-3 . CASSPRTGTGGWETQYF TGCGCCAGCAGCCCCCGTACCGGGACAGGGGGCTGGGAGACCCAGTACTTC
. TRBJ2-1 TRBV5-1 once CASSGRGYNEQFF TGCGCCAGCAGCGGGCGAGGGTACAATGAGCAGTTCTTC
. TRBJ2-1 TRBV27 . CASSAPGLPSYNEQFF TGTGCCAGCAGTGCCCCGGGACTCCCCTCCTACAATGAGCAGTTCTTC
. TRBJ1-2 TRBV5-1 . CASAADRPNYGYTF TGCGCCAGCGCCGCCGACAGGCCTAACTATGGCTACACCTTC